This is a list of T cell receptor beta chains from one sample in a study of shared clonotypes between healthy human individuals. Sequencing used immunoSEQ multiplex PCR; TCRdb keeps in-frame clones, though not all of them. The repertoire includes more than 2 million clones, 80% to 95% of them detected once, and around 1.8% sits in the top ten. The sample was naive CD8+ T cells from PBMCs. Source of these receptors: a man aged 18 to 29 in good health. Some clones in this sample may be carry-over from other donors' samples. CDR3s include the opening cysteine and the closing phenylalanine or tryptophan. The D gene is left open where the match is weak. Clone sizes are given selectively: once, few, many, or a class where the clone is expanded.

D: -; J: TRBJ1-1; V: TRBV2; size: -; CDR3: CASRDPRGNTEAFF; DNA: TGTGCCAGCAGGGATCCCAGGGGGAACACTGAAGCTTTCTTT
D: -; J: TRBJ2-3; V: TRBV6-6; size: once; CDR3: CASSYGAGSRGDTQYF; DNA: TGTGCCAGCAGTTACGGTGCGGGTTCCCGTGGAGATACGCAGTATTTT
D: -; J: TRBJ1-3; V: TRBV14; size: -; CDR3: CASSRWDTNGNTIYF; DNA: TGTGCCAGCAGCCGCTGGGACACCAATGGAAACACCATATATTTT
D: TRBD1; J: TRBJ2-2; V: TRBV29-1; size: -; CDR3: CSVEEGRTGGGRAGELFF; DNA: TGCAGCGTTGAGGAAGGGAGGACAGGGGGCGGAAGGGCCGGGGAGCTGTTTTTT
D: -; J: TRBJ1-2; V: TRBV11-2; size: -; CDR3: CASSLSGRVYGYTF; DNA: TGTGCCAGCAGCTTATCGGGCCGTGTCTATGGCTACACCTTC
D: -; J: TRBJ1-2; V: TRBV2; size: -; CDR3: CASSDRVPSIYGYTF; DNA: TGTGCCAGCAGTGACAGGGTACCCTCCATCTATGGCTACACCTTC
D: -; J: TRBJ2-3; V: TRBV4-1; size: -; CDR3: CASSQSVSLPSTDTQYF; DNA: TGCGCCAGCAGCCAAAGTGTGAGTCTACCAAGCACAGATACGCAGTATTTT
D: -; J: TRBJ2-7; V: TRBV7-9; size: -; CDR3: CASSLGNLYEQYF; DNA: TGTGCCAGCAGTTTGGGTAATCTCTACGAGCAGTACTTC
D: TRBD2; J: TRBJ2-7; V: TRBV27; size: -; CDR3: CASSATSGSNEQYF; DNA: TGTGCCAGCAGTGCAACTAGCGGGAGCAACGAGCAGTACTTC
D: -; J: TRBJ2-2; V: TRBV9; size: -; CDR3: CASSVGPGNTGELFF; DNA: TGTGCCAGCAGCGTAGGGCCAGGGAACACCGGGGAGCTGTTTTTT
D: -; J: TRBJ1-2; V: TRBV27; size: -; CDR3: CASSPRDSKVVYGYTF; DNA: TGTGCCAGCAGTCCTCGGGACTCCAAAGTTGTCTATGGCTACACCTTC
D: -; J: TRBJ2-2; V: TRBV19; size: -; CDR3: CASSIDYGGELFF; DNA: TGTGCCAGTAGTATAGATTACGGCGGGGAGCTGTTTTTT
D: TRBD1; J: TRBJ2-1; V: TRBV29-1; size: -; CDR3: CSVVGGIQGVWDEQFF; DNA: TGCAGCGTTGTTGGAGGAATACAGGGGGTATGGGATGAGCAGTTCTTC
D: -; J: TRBJ2-7; V: TRBV4-1; size: once; CDR3: CASSQGGAEQYF; DNA: TGCGCCAGCAGCCAAGGGGGCGCCGAGCAGTACTTC
D: TRBD2; J: TRBJ2-1; V: TRBV15; size: -; CDR3: CATSRATSGRAHEQFF; DNA: TGTGCCACCAGCAGAGCGACTAGCGGGAGAGCGCATGAGCAGTTCTTC
D: TRBD2; J: TRBJ2-5; V: TRBV4-2; size: -; CDR3: CASSQDPLLAGAQETQYF; DNA: TGTGCCAGCAGCCAAGATCCCCTACTAGCGGGAGCCCAAGAGACCCAGTACTTC
D: -; J: TRBJ1-1; V: TRBV19; size: -; CDR3: CASKRTTEAFF; DNA: TGTGCCAGTAAAAGGACGACTGAAGCTTTCTTT
D: TRBD2; J: TRBJ2-7; V: TRBV27; size: -; CDR3: CASSTGAGGPSYEQYF; DNA: TGTGCCAGCAGTACCGGAGCGGGAGGCCCCTCCTACGAGCAGTACTTC
D: TRBD2; J: TRBJ2-3; V: TRBV5-6; size: -; CDR3: CASSVGLAGGSRTDTQYF; DNA: TGTGCCAGCAGCGTGGGACTAGCGGGAGGGTCTCGCACAGATACGCAGTATTTT
D: -; J: TRBJ2-1; V: TRBV14; size: -; CDR3: CASSLGSHYNEQFF; DNA: TGTGCCAGCAGCCTCGGGTCGCATTACAATGAGCAGTTCTTC
D: -; J: TRBJ2-7; V: TRBV12-2; size: once; CDR3: CASRFISFDTYEQYF; DNA: TGTGCAAGTCGCTTTATTAGTTTTGACACTTACGAGCAGTACTTC
D: -; J: TRBJ1-1; V: TRBV10-3; size: once; CDR3: CAISGLETNTEAFF; DNA: TGTGCCATCAGCGGGTTAGAGACGAACACTGAAGCTTTCTTT
D: -; J: TRBJ2-3; V: TRBV15; size: -; CDR3: CATSREEASTDTQYF; DNA: TGTGCCACCAGCAGAGAGGAAGCTAGCACAGATACGCAGTATTTT
D: -; J: TRBJ2-5; V: TRBV9; size: -; CDR3: CASSKGGRETQYF; DNA: TGTGCCAGCTCAAAGGGGGGTAGGGAGACCCAGTACTTC
D: TRBD2; J: TRBJ2-5; V: TRBV27; size: -; CDR3: CASTQVGGLAGDRETQYF; DNA: TGTGCCAGCACTCAAGTGGGTGGGCTAGCGGGAGACCGAGAGACCCAGTACTTC
D: -; J: TRBJ1-1; V: TRBV29-1; size: -; CDR3: CSVVGSERLKNTEAFF; DNA: TGCAGCGTTGTAGGGTCGGAGAGACTCAAGAACACTGAAGCTTTCTTT
D: TRBD1; J: TRBJ2-1; V: TRBV29-1; size: -; CDR3: CSVGWDRPSYNEQFF; DNA: TGCAGCGTTGGGTGGGACAGGCCGAGCTACAATGAGCAGTTCTTC
D: -; J: TRBJ1-5; V: TRBV27; size: -; CDR3: CASSLDGVQPQHF; DNA: TGTGCCAGCAGTTTAGATGGTGTTCAGCCCCAGCATTTT
D: TRBD1; J: TRBJ1-1; V: TRBV11-2; size: -; CDR3: CASSLQGQGLNTEAFF; DNA: TGTGCCAGCAGCTTACAAGGACAGGGCCTCAACACTGAAGCTTTCTTT
D: -; J: TRBJ1-3; V: TRBV7-9; size: few; CDR3: CASSLIGGISGNTIYF; DNA: TGTGCCAGCAGCTTAATTGGGGGGATCTCTGGAAACACCATATATTTT
D: -; J: TRBJ1-1; V: TRBV16; size: -; CDR3: CASSQSRRGSTEAFF; DNA: TGTGCCAGCAGCCAAAGTCGGAGGGGCAGCACTGAAGCTTTCTTT
D: -; J: TRBJ2-7; V: TRBV28; size: once; CDR3: CASSLTWTSYEQYF; DNA: TGTGCCAGCAGCCTGACTTGGACCTCCTACGAGCAGTACTTC
D: -; J: TRBJ1-1; V: TRBV4-1; size: few; CDR3: CASSHEDRRYTEAFF; DNA: TGCGCCAGCAGCCACGAAGACAGACGATACACTGAAGCTTTCTTT
D: -; J: TRBJ2-1; V: TRBV7-9; size: -; CDR3: CASSLAANEQFF; DNA: TGTGCCAGCAGCTTAGCGGCTAATGAGCAGTTCTTC
D: -; J: TRBJ2-1; V: TRBV28; size: once; CDR3: CASSILVPSYNEQFF; DNA: TGTGCCAGCAGTATATTAGTGCCCTCCTACAATGAGCAGTTCTTC
D: -; J: TRBJ2-7; V: TRBV7-9; size: -; CDR3: CASSLEYAGTPEQYF; DNA: TGTGCCAGCAGCTTAGAGTACGCAGGGACTCCGGAGCAGTACTTC
D: -; J: TRBJ2-7; V: TRBV5-4; size: -; CDR3: CASSLEGYEQYF; DNA: TGTGCCAGCAGCTTGGAGGGTTACGAGCAGTACTTC
D: -; J: TRBJ2-1; V: TRBV7-2; size: -; CDR3: CASSPPSETYNEQFF; DNA: TGTGCCAGCAGCCCCCCCAGCGAAACGTACAATGAGCAGTTCTTC
D: -; J: TRBJ2-7; V: TRBV28; size: -; CDR3: CASSLGPEDPYEQYF; DNA: TGTGCCAGCAGTTTAGGTCCTGAAGACCCTTACGAGCAGTACTTC
D: -; J: TRBJ1-2; V: TRBV9; size: -; CDR3: CASSGTASIYLNYGYTF; DNA: TGTGCCAGCAGCGGGACAGCTTCTATCTACCTTAACTATGGCTACACCTTC
D: -; J: TRBJ2-7; V: TRBV13; size: -; CDR3: CASSPGRRYEQYF; DNA: TGTGCCAGCAGCCCAGGGAGGCGGTACGAGCAGTACTTC
D: -; J: TRBJ2-1; V: TRBV6-1; size: -; CDR3: CASSEAGHGAEQFF; DNA: TGTGCCAGCAGTGAAGCGGGGCATGGGGCTGAGCAGTTCTTC
D: -; J: TRBJ1-1; V: TRBV27; size: -; CDR3: CASRGGTEAFF; DNA: TGTGCCAGCAGGGGAGGCACTGAAGCTTTCTTT
D: -; J: TRBJ1-2; V: TRBV29-1; size: once; CDR3: CSVVWEYGYTF; DNA: TGCAGCGTTGTGTGGGAGTATGGCTACACCTTC
D: -; J: TRBJ1-1; V: TRBV7-8; size: -; CDR3: CASSLLTWVGGEAFF; DNA: TGTGCCAGCAGCTTATTGACCTGGGTTGGCGGTGAAGCTTTCTTT
D: -; J: TRBJ2-6; V: TRBV15; size: -; CDR3: CATSETRTALSSGANVLTF; DNA: TGTGCCACCAGCGAAACCCGGACAGCGTTAAGCTCTGGGGCCAACGTCCTGACTTTC
D: -; J: TRBJ1-5; V: TRBV29-1; size: -; CDR3: CSAAWGAGHQPQHF; DNA: TGCAGCGCGGCGTGGGGCGCGGGGCATCAGCCCCAGCATTTT